These T cell receptor beta chains were read from a single sample in a study of Ad26.COV2.S vaccination and SARS-CoV-2 variants. Produced via immunoSEQ multiplex PCR; TCRdb's table is partial and in-frame only. The sample consists of a few hundred thousand clones, 90% of them appearing once. The starting material was peripheral blood, obtained in a trial of Ad26.COV2.S vaccine versus placebo. The receptors here all came from a person between 18 and 60 years old who received the Ad26.COV2.S COVID-19 vaccine or a placebo. Each CDR3 is given with its conserved first and last residue. The D gene is left open where the match is weak. Rows may omit the clone size; those that give it use once, few, many or a size class.

cdr3_length j_call d_call v_call clone_size cdr3_aa cdr3_nt
11 TRBJ1-1 . TRBV28 . CASIQNTEAFF TGTGCCAGCATTCAGAACACTGAAGCTTTCTTT
16 TRBJ2-2 TRBD1 TRBV7-2 . CASSSFRGRNTGELFF TGTGCCAGCAGCTCCTTTAGGGGGCGGAACACCGGGGAGCTGTTTTTT
13 TRBJ2-1 . TRBV10-3 . CAINTDSYNEQFF TGTGCCATCAACACAGACTCCTACAATGAGCAGTTCTTC
14 TRBJ2-7 TRBD1 TRBV24-1 . CATSDTGQDLEQYF TGTGCCACCAGTGACACAGGACAGGACCTCGAGCAGTACTTC
14 TRBJ2-1 TRBD2 TRBV9 . CASSENSGRVEQFF TGTGCCAGCAGCGAAAATAGCGGGAGAGTTGAGCAGTTCTTC
15 TRBJ1-3 . TRBV5-4 . CASSSGLLSGNTIYF TGTGCCAGCAGCTCTGGACTCCTTTCTGGAAACACCATATATTTT
16 TRBJ2-1 TRBD2 TRBV29-1 . CSVEHRLAGGRGEQFF TGCAGCGTTGAGCATAGACTAGCGGGAGGGCGAGGGGAGCAGTTCTTC
14 TRBJ2-1 . TRBV3-1/TRBV3-2 . CASSLGPPNNEQFF TGTGCCAGCAGCCTCGGGCCTCCAAACAATGAGCAGTTCTTC
12 TRBJ2-1 . TRBV30 once CAWSVLAHEQFF TGTGCCTGGAGTGTGCTAGCGCATGAGCAGTTCTTC
17 TRBJ1-2 . TRBV25-1 once CASRSSYTGPQRGGYTF TGTGCTAGCAGGAGTTCATATACAGGGCCCCAGAGGGGTGGCTACACCTTC
14 TRBJ2-1 TRBD2 TRBV25-1 . CASSSFRLAFEQFF TGTGCCAGCAGTTCTTTTCGACTAGCGTTTGAGCAGTTCTTC
11 TRBJ2-7 TRBD1 TRBV30 once CAWGTGDEQYF TGTGCCTGGGGTACAGGGGACGAGCAGTACTTC
13 TRBJ2-5 TRBD2 TRBV7-3 . CASSPSGGETQYF TGTGCCAGCAGCCCATCGGGGGGTGAGACCCAGTACTTC
18 TRBJ1-2 . TRBV27 . CASSLHRGGAASYLGYTF TGTGCCAGCAGTTTACATCGGGGCGGGGCAGCCAGTTATCTTGGCTACACCTTC
11 TRBJ2-1 . TRBV20-1 . CSASKPREQFF TGCAGTGCTAGTAAACCGAGAGAACAGTTCTTC
16 TRBJ2-7 TRBD2 TRBV6-2/TRBV6-3 . CASSGLAGGPPYEQYF TGTGCCAGCAGTGGACTAGCGGGAGGGCCGCCCTACGAGCAGTACTTC
14 TRBJ2-4 . TRBV7-9 . CASSAQGAKNIQYF TGTGCCAGCAGCGCACAGGGAGCCAAAAACATTCAGTACTTC
15 TRBJ2-7 TRBD1 TRBV12-5 once CASGLVIGGFDEQYF TGTGCTAGTGGTTTGGTAATAGGGGGCTTCGACGAGCAGTACTTC
14 TRBJ1-3 . TRBV7-9 . CASSFEGNGNTIYF TGTGCCAGCAGCTTCGAGGGGAATGGAAACACCATATATTTT
15 TRBJ2-3 TRBD1 TRBV7-3 . CASQRDRGNTDTQYF TGTGCCAGCCAAAGGGACAGGGGGAACACAGATACGCAGTATTTT
14 TRBJ2-1 TRBD2 TRBV4-1 . CASSQSGLGVGQFF TGCGCCAGCAGCCAATCGGGACTAGGCGTCGGGCAGTTCTTC
16 TRBJ2-1 TRBD2 TRBV7-9 . CASSPLAGMSYNEQFF TGTGCCAGCAGCCCGCTAGCGGGAATGTCGTACAATGAGCAGTTCTTC
14 TRBJ2-5 TRBD1 TRBV4-3 . CASSPGQGIETQYF TGCGCCAGCAGCCCGGGACAGGGGATCGAGACCCAGTACTTC
15 TRBJ2-7 . TRBV9 . CASSVFPQGPYEQYF TGTGCCAGCAGCGTATTCCCCCAGGGACCCTACGAGCAGTACTTC